These 3 T cell receptor beta chains came from one sample sequenced in a study of blood T cells in healthy people across ages. Then a second PCR, running roughly 7 to 11 cycles, was carried out with a sample-barcoded 5' primer and a J-beta primer mix. TCRdb re-analysed the 5' RACE reads in MiXCR, keeping a single row per CDR3 protein. The data contain roughly 1.5 million distinct CDR3 sequences, 35% to 45% of them seen just once; the ten biggest clones take up about 4%. Sequenced sample: blood. Receptors originate from a woman between 18 and 29 years old in good health.

This clonotype was seen a handful of times. The V and J genes are TRBV28 and TRBJ2-7; unclear D gene. Germline CDR1 MDHEN, CDR2 SYDVKM. The CDR3 consists of 14 residues. The V end lost 5 bases, the J end lost 2 bases, and 13 bases lay between the germline ends. CDR3 sequence (DNA): TGTGCCAGCAGTCCCGACGGCTGGACCTACGAGCAGTACTTC. Protein sequence: CASSPDGWTYEQYF.

Comments on this clonotype: Germline is not matched at one junction end, which may reflect a read error. The chain joins TRBV11-2 to TRBJ2-1; D call uncertain. This CDR3 spans 15 amino acids. The germline CDR1 and CDR2 sequences are SGHAT and FQNNGV. CDR3 sequence: CARSLDGQPYKEQFF. CDR3 bases: TGTGCCCGCAGCTTAGATGGGCAGCCTTACAAGGAGCAGTTCTTC.

This clonotype was seen a few times. The rearrangement uses TRBV7-9 and TRBJ1-2; D may be TRBD1 (5 bases). V was pared by 4 bases and J by 1 base, with 16 bases between. The CDR3 has 16 residues. CDR1 and CDR2 from the germline V gene are SEHNR and FQNEAQ (reference sequence). CDR3 DNA: TGTGCCAGCAGCTCTACCCGGGACGGCCTTAACTATGGCTACACCTTC. This sequence encodes CASSSTRDGLNYGYTF.